This T cell receptor beta chain was found in a study of CD8 T cells in Susac syndrome. There are 16 residues in the CDR3. Between the trimmed V and J ends, which lost 2 bases and 7 bases, there was a span of 17 bases. CDR1 and CDR2 from the germline V gene are LGHDT and YNNKEL (reference sequence). Random hexamers were used to reverse transcribe an amount of roughly 0.5 to 1 ug RNA. TCRdb recomputed calls from the immunoSEQ multiplex PCR reads with MiXCR, one row per CDR3 protein. The table includes fewer than 200,000 distinct CDR3 sequences, around 95% detected once. The V gene is TRBV3-1, the J gene TRBJ1-4; D is ambiguous. The sequence derives from a human donor with multiple sclerosis. The sample consisted of CD8+ T cells from PBMCs. This chain's CDR3 is CASSQSDGGFGEKLFF. In DNA form, the CDR3 reads TGTGCCAGCAGCCAATCCGACGGAGGGTTCGGTGAAAAACTGTTTTTT.